This TCR beta chain was found in a study of blood T cell repertoires in COVID-19. TCRdb's copy holds only in-frame clones and misses some; the assay was immunoSEQ multiplex PCR. The table records 85,000 to 95,000 clones, about 86% of them present only once. V was pared by 4 bases and J by 3 bases, with 16 bases between. Germline V gene lookup returns CDR1 SGDLS and CDR2 YYNGEE. The CDR3 is made up of 16 amino acids. This chain uses TRBV9 with TRBJ2-2, with no clear D. Input material: peripheral blood. The clonotype comes from a woman older than 75 with acute or convalescent COVID-19. DNA of the CDR3: TGTGCCAGCAGCCTCGCACTCGGGTCGCACACCGGGGAGCTGTTTTTT. Protein sequence: CASSLALGSHTGELFF.